The 22 T cell receptor beta chains presented below share a single source sample, sequenced in a study of shared clonotypes between healthy human individuals. Generated by immunoSEQ multiplex PCR, the TCRdb table keeps only in-frame clones and is missing some. This table holds a few hundred thousand clones, more than 95% found once. Source material: naive CD4+ T cells sorted from blood. The sample's subset: CD45RA+ positively selected. These receptors originate from a woman in her thirties in good health.

The genes are TRBV20-1 and TRBJ2-5; D is unresolved. TRBJ2-7 explains the end of the DNA better; the J call may be wrong. Germline V gene data show CDR1 as DFQATT and CDR2 as SNEGSKA (reference sequence). The length of the CDR3 is 10 residues. The CDR3 reads CSARTYEQYF. As DNA, the CDR3 is TGCAGTGCTAGAACCTACGAGCAGTACTTC.

The rearrangement joins TRBV5-4 to TRBJ2-3; D unclear. Germline values: CDR1 SGHNT, CDR2 YYREEE (reference sequence). Between the trimmed V and J ends, which lost 3 bases and 4 bases, there was a span of 15 bases. The CDR3 length is 15 residues. CDR3 region: CASSSGRSVADTQYF. In DNA, the CDR3 is TGTGCCAGCAGCTCAGGACGGTCGGTCGCAGATACGCAGTATTTT.

With regard to this clone: At the DNA level, this CDR3 is encoded by other sequences in the same sample as well. The chain is built from TRBV28 and TRBJ2-6; D gene ambiguous. CDR3 length: 13 residues. V was trimmed by 6 bases and J by 0 bases, leaving 3 bases between them. Germline CDR1 MDHEN, CDR2 SYDVKM. CDR3 DNA sequence: TGTGCCAGCAGACTCTCTGGGGCCAACGTCCTGACTTTC. It encodes CASRLSGANVLTF.

This chain uses TRBV2 with TRBJ1-5; a possible D gene is TRBD1 (5 bases). V was cut by 3 bases and J by 9 bases, with 21 bases left in between. Germline CDR1 reads SNHLY; CDR2 reads FYNNEI. This CDR3 is 16 amino acids long. CDR3 in amino acids: CASSDKAPWGARPQHF. DNA of the CDR3: TGTGCCAGCAGTGATAAAGCGCCGTGGGGCGCGCGGCCCCAGCATTTT.

The chain links TRBV11-2 to TRBJ2-1, with 10 bases that match TRBD2. Trimming at V came to 4 bases and at J to 5 bases, leaving 8 bases not matched to a gene. Looked up from germline, CDR1 is SGHAT and CDR2 is FQNNGV. This CDR3 has 16 residues. Written as DNA, the CDR3 is TGTGCCAGCAGCTCAAAAAGCGGGAGGGCGAACAATGAGCAGTTCTTC. It specifies CASSSKSGRANNEQFF.

CDR3 in DNA: TGTGCCAGCAGCCCGGGACAGGGATATGGCTACACCTTC. Translating gives CASSPGQGYGYTF. The chain joins TRBV27 to TRBJ1-2, with 9 bases matching TRBD1. The CDR3 extends over 13 amino acids. CDR1 and CDR2 from the germline V gene are MNHEY and SMNVEV (reference sequence). V lost 6 bases and J lost 5; bases outside the gene matches: 4.

V is TRBV20-1 and J is TRBJ1-1, with D hard to call. The CDR3 is 11 residues long. Trimming cost V 7 bases and J 1 base, with 7 bases left between them. Per germline, CDR1 DFQATT and CDR2 SNEGSKA (reference sequence). This chain's CDR3 is CSVRRNTEAFF. Here the CDR3 DNA reads TGCAGTGTACGACGGAACACTGAAGCTTTCTTT.

The CDR3 DNA reads as TGTGCCAGCAGACCAGGGACAGGGTTCTACGAGCAGTACTTC. Translated, it gives CASRPGTGFYEQYF. The chain couples TRBV6-5 to TRBJ2-7; TRBD1 matches at 9 bases. Looked up from germline, CDR1 is MNHEY and CDR2 is SVGAGI. This CDR3 contains 14 residues. V shed 6 bases, J shed 3 bases, and the junction held 6 bases outside the gene matches.

The CDR3 bases are TGTGCCAGCAGTGAAGCGGAGAGGGTAGACGAGCAGTACTTC. This gives the protein CASSEAERVDEQYF. The V gene is TRBV2, the J gene TRBJ2-7, with TRBD2 as a possible D gene (5 bases). Trimming shortened V by 0 bases and J by 5 bases, and 11 bases separated the two germline ends. This CDR3 is built from 14 residues. Germline V gene sequence: CDR1 SNHLY, CDR2 FYNNEI.

The rearrangement links TRBV5-1 to TRBJ2-7; TRBD1 matches 10 bases. The germline CDR1 and CDR2 sequences are SGHRS and YFSETQ. The CDR3 is 15 residues long. The junction had 11 bases not matched to a gene; V was cut back by 4 bases and J by 7 bases. The CDR3 is CASSPLTGGVGEQYF. The CDR3 bases are TGCGCCAGCAGCCCTCTGACAGGGGGCGTCGGAGAGCAGTACTTC.

The CDR3 DNA sequence: TGTGCCAGCACCAAGGCACCGGGACACGGTCCAACAAGCTCCTACGAGCAGTACTTC. Translated: CASTKAPGHGPTSSYEQYF. This rearrangement joins TRBV6-7 to TRBJ2-7; a weak D match, TRBD1 (6 bases). TRBV6-7 is flagged as an ORF with uncertain function. V lost 7 bases and J lost 0, with 28 bases in between. The CDR3 has 19 residues.

The chain uses TRBV27 and TRBJ2-7; unclear D gene. V was clipped by 3 bases and J by 7 bases, with 7 bases between them. Per the germline V gene, CDR1 is MNHEY and CDR2 is SMNVEV (reference sequence). The CDR3 runs 11 residues. The CDR3: CASSFLGEQYF. The DNA for the CDR3 is TGTGCCAGCAGTTTCCTGGGGGAGCAGTACTTC.

This chain connects TRBV29-1 to TRBJ2-5; possible D gene TRBD1, 5 bases. V lost 4 bases, J lost 1 base, and 10 bases lay in between. CDR1 SQVTM and CDR2 ANQGSEA come from the germline V gene. This CDR3 region has 13 residues. CDR3 in DNA: TGCAGCGTTGGGGGCAGGGCCCAAGAGACCCAGTACTTC. Amino acids: CSVGGRAQETQYF. Together with reference TRBV29-1 and TRBJ2-5, the CDR3 gives the full variable domain: SAVISQKPSRDICQRGTSLTIQCQVDSQVTMMFWYRQQPGQSLTLIATANQGSEATYESGFVIDKFPISRPNLTFSTLTVSNMSPEDSSIYLCSVGGRAQETQYFGPGTRLLVL.

V gene TRBV28 combines with J gene TRBJ1-4, with 8 bases lining up with TRBD1. The germline V gene has CDR1 MDHEN and CDR2 SYDVKM. V lost 5 bases to trimming and J lost 3 bases; unmatched junction nucleotides: 8. The CDR3 has 16 amino acids. The chain's CDR3 is CASSPPGQGANEKLFF. The CDR3 DNA follows: TGTGCCAGCAGTCCTCCCGGACAGGGCGCTAATGAAAAACTGTTTTTT.

This clone was detected once. In nucleotides, the CDR3 is TGCGCCAGCAGCCTACCTGGGACAGTCCAAGAGACCCAGTACTTC. Translated, it gives CASSLPGTVQETQYF. The chain employs TRBV4-1 and TRBJ2-5; 7 positions agree with TRBD1. This CDR3 spans 15 amino acids. Trimming removed 4 bases from V and 1 base from J; junction bases left unmatched: 6. CDR1 is MGHRA, CDR2 YSYEKL, per germline.

V gene TRBV18 combines with J gene TRBJ2-3; the match to TRBD2 covers 11 bases. The CDR3 has 16 residues. V lost 2 bases to trimming and J lost 6 bases; unmatched junction nucleotides: 7. Germline V gives CDR1 KGHSH, CDR2 LQKENI. The CDR3 loop is CASSPILLAGADTQYF. The DNA of the CDR3 is TGTGCCAGCTCACCAATTCTACTAGCGGGAGCGGATACGCAGTATTTT.

The chain combines TRBV19 with TRBJ1-3; no firm D call. In germline, CDR1 is LNHDA, CDR2 SQIVND (reference sequence). V shed 6 bases and J shed 4 bases, with 22 bases lying between them. The CDR3 extends over 17 amino acids. The CDR3 loop is CASRTTQPESSGNTIYF. CDR3 nucleotide sequence: TGTGCCAGTAGAACCACTCAGCCGGAATCTTCAGGAAACACCATATATTTT.

This chain links TRBV15 with TRBJ1-3; D ambiguous. The CDR3 has 14 amino acids. Germline lookup yields CDR1 LNHNV and CDR2 YYDKDF (reference sequence). Trimming removed 3 bases at V and 2 bases at J, with 8 bases between. The CDR3 sequence is CATSRDLTGNTIYF. DNA for the CDR3: TGTGCCACCAGCAGGGACTTAACTGGAAACACCATATATTTT.

The chain employs TRBV6-4 and TRBJ2-3; 10 bases fit TRBD2. The CDR3 consists of 16 residues. CDR1 is MRHNA, CDR2 SNTAGT, per germline. V was pared by 6 bases and J by 2 bases, with 8 bases of the junction left unmatched. The CDR3 spells CASSETSGVFTDTQYF. The CDR3 coding sequence is TGTGCCAGCAGCGAAACTAGCGGGGTATTCACAGATACGCAGTATTTT.

The chain employs TRBV28 and TRBJ1-5, with a tentative D call TRBD1 (6 bases). The CDR3 has 14 residues. V was clipped by 6 bases and J by 6 bases, with 15 bases between them. The V gene's germline CDR1 is MDHEN and CDR2 SYDVKM. The CDR3 protein is CASRWTVRGQPQHF. CDR3 in DNA: TGTGCCAGCAGGTGGACAGTAAGGGGTCAGCCCCAGCATTTT.

The J gene is TRBJ2-5, the V gene TRBV5-1; 11 nucleotides align to TRBD2. CDR3 length: 17 amino acids. The J segment lost 4 bases and the V segment lost 4 bases, leaving 12 bases of the junction unmatched. The germline V gene has CDR1 SGHRS and CDR2 YFSETQ. In DNA, the CDR3 is TGCGCCAGCAGCCAGACGCTCCTAGCGGGAGGAGCAGAGACCCAGTACTTC. Translation gives CASSQTLLAGGAETQYF.

This clone was seen a single time. The chain has TRBV4-1 and TRBJ1-3; D might be TRBD1 (5 bases). CDR3 length equals 16 residues. Between the trimmed V and J ends, which lost 0 bases and 0 bases, there was a span of 9 bases. Looked up from germline, CDR1 is MGHRA and CDR2 is YSYEKL. CDR3 protein: CASSQEHRPSGNTIYF. The DNA for the CDR3 is TGCGCCAGCAGCCAAGAGCACAGGCCCTCTGGAAACACCATATATTTT.